Each of the 8 T cell receptor beta chains below was sequenced from the same sample in a study of T cell responses to AZD1222 COVID-19 vaccine. The data were produced by immunoSEQ multiplex PCR, yet TCRdb's version contains in-frame clones alone and is incomplete. The sample contains roughly 120,000 clones, around 89% of which appear only once. The source material was peripheral blood, sampled 28 days after the second AZD1222 dose. Every receptor here comes from an adult who received the AZD1222 COVID-19 vaccine.

The chain recombines TRBV7-2 with TRBJ2-1, with TRBD2 identical over 9 bases. Germline values: CDR1 SGHTA, CDR2 FQGNSA. V shed 1 base and J 8 bases; nucleotides not matched to a gene: 6. This CDR3 has 15 residues. CDR3 sequence (DNA): TGTGCCAGCAGCTTAGGCGGGGGGGCCGGCTATGAGCAGTTCTTC. Translating it yields CASSLGGGAGYEQFF. The whole variable domain, remainder taken from reference TRBV7-2 and TRBJ2-1, is GAGVSQSPSNKVTEKGKDVELRCDPISGHTALYWYRQSLGQGLEFLIYFQGNSAPDKSGLPSDRFSAERTGGSVSTLTIQRTQQEDSAVYLCASSLGGGAGYEQFFGPGTRLTVL.

The chain has TRBV28 and TRBJ2-7; tentatively, D is TRBD2 (5 bases). The V gene's germline CDR1 is MDHEN and CDR2 SYDVKM. V gave up 2 bases and J gave up 3 bases, with 14 bases separating them. The CDR3 contains 15 residues. This CDR3 is CASSLVETRDYEQYF. CDR3 sequence (DNA): TGTGCCAGCAGTTTAGTAGAGACTCGGGACTACGAGCAGTACTTC.

In its sample, this clone was seen a few times. This chain links TRBV5-1 with TRBJ1-6, with a tentative D call TRBD1 (5 bases). This CDR3 has 17 residues. Germline V lookup: CDR1 SGHRS, CDR2 YFSETQ. The V gene lost 3 bases and the J gene lost 0 bases, with 13 bases spanning the gap. CDR3: CASSSGGSSSYNSPLHF. The DNA of the CDR3 is TGCGCCAGCAGCTCCGGGGGGAGTAGCTCCTATAATTCACCCCTCCACTTT. Full variable domain (missing parts from reference TRBV5-1 and TRBJ1-6): KAGVTQTPRYLIKTRGQQVTLSCSPISGHRSVSWYQQTPGQGLQFLFEYFSETQRNKGNFPGRFSGRQFSNSRSEMNVSTLELGDSALYLCASSSGGSSSYNSPLHFGNGTRLTVT.

The V call is TRBV3-1 (or the pseudogene TRBV3-2), the J call TRBJ2-3; D is ambiguous. This CDR3 spans 12 amino acids. Trimming stripped 2 bases from V and 3 bases from J, with 3 bases between. CDR1 and CDR2 from the germline V gene are LGHDT and YNNKEL (reference sequence). The CDR3 spells CASSQSTDTQYF. DNA for the CDR3: TGTGCCAGCAGCCAAAGTACAGATACGCAGTATTTT.

The rearrangement links TRBV29-1 to TRBJ1-3; tentative D call: TRBD1 (5 bases). CDR1 is SQVTM and CDR2 is ANQGSEA in the germline V gene. The CDR3 sequence is 15 residues long. The V end lost 6 bases, the J end lost 0 bases, and 15 bases lay between the germline ends. The CDR3 nucleotides are TGCAGCGTCTCCGGGACTCCAAGCTCTGGAAACACCATATATTTT. It encodes CSVSGTPSSGNTIYF.

This clone is a singleton in its sample. The chain combines TRBV6-2 or TRBV6-3 with TRBJ2-6; 9 nucleotides align to TRBD1. CDR1 MNHEY and CDR2 SVGEGT come from the germline V gene. Germline trimming cut 5 bases from V and 1 base from J; bases unmatched to any gene: 6. This CDR3 has 17 residues. CDR3 coding DNA: TGTGCCAGCAGTGAGGGACAGGGAGGTTCTGGGGCCAACGTCCTGACTTTC. Amino acid sequence: CASSEGQGGSGANVLTF.

With regard to this clone: Other DNA sequences in this specimen translate into the identical CDR3. V gene TRBV20-1 combines with J gene TRBJ1-2; tentatively, D is TRBD1 (5 bases). Trimming took off 6 bases at V and 2 bases at J, with 7 bases between the two ends. Germline CDR1 reads DFQATT; CDR2 reads SNEGSKA (reference sequence). This CDR3 region has 11 residues. The CDR3 DNA reads as TGCAGTGCGGGGCAGAACTATGGCTACACCTTC. Translated, it gives CSAGQNYGYTF.

This clone was found once. This rearrangement joins TRBV5-1 to TRBJ2-7; no firm D call. The CDR3 covers 12 residues. The V gene's germline CDR1 is SGHRS and CDR2 YFSETQ. The V end lost 4 bases, the J end lost 3 bases, and 8 bases lay between the germline ends. CDR3 nucleotide sequence: TGCGCCAGCAGCGTTCCGGACTACGAGCAGTACTTC. Translation: CASSVPDYEQYF. The whole variable domain, filled in from reference TRBV5-1 and TRBJ2-7, reads KAGVTQTPRYLIKTRGQQVTLSCSPISGHRSVSWYQQTPGQGLQFLFEYFSETQRNKGNFPGRFSGRQFSNSRSEMNVSTLELGDSALYLCASSVPDYEQYFGPGTRLTVT.